This T cell receptor beta chain was captured in a study of shared clonotypes between healthy human individuals. This CDR3 has 13 amino acids. Germline CDR1 and CDR2: SNHLY and FYNNEI. V lost 7 bases to trimming and J lost 2 bases, with 12 bases between them. Terminally differentiated effector memory CD45RA+ cells were excluded by CCR7 positive selection of CD45RO-negative cells. Concerning this clone: Its specificity is not known.

Findings and limits, study-wide: Naive subsets tended to show greater estimated richness than memory subsets. Clonotypes that were shared across a handful of donors made up roughly 5.2% of naive CD4 clonotypes.

Measured with immunoSEQ multiplex PCR; TCRdb has only the in-frame clones, and not every one. The table records roughly 2 million clones, roughly 94% of them present only once. This chain connects TRBV2 to TRBJ2-7; D is perhaps TRBD1 (6 bases). The receptor was derived from a man aged 18 to 29 in good health. Material for sequencing was naive CD8+ T cells sorted from blood. The CDR3 protein is CASTWGPAYEQYF. CDR3 bases: TGTGCCAGCACCTGGGGGCCAGCCTACGAGCAGTACTTC.